This is a list of T cell receptor beta chains from one sample in a study of blood T cell repertoires in COVID-19. The protocol was immunoSEQ multiplex PCR, while the TCRdb copy is restricted to in-frame clones and leaves out a portion. The sample contains some 150,000 clones, roughly four fifths of which appear only once. Sequenced input: peripheral blood. These receptors were collected from a woman in her 50s with active or convalescent COVID-19. The CDR3 runs from the conserved cysteine through the conserved F or W. D genes are given only for firm matches. The size of a clone is reported for some rows only, either as once, few or many, or as a class for expanded clones.

d_call	clone_size	j_call	v_call	cdr3_nt	cdr3_aa
-	-	TRBJ1-2	TRBV5-4	TGTGCCAGCAGCCCGACAGGCGATTATGGCTACACCTTC	CASSPTGDYGYTF
TRBD2	-	TRBJ2-5	TRBV3-1/TRBV3-2	TGTGCCAGCAGCCAAGCTAGCGGGGGGGGAGAGACCCAGTACTTC	CASSQASGGGETQYF
TRBD1	-	TRBJ1-3	TRBV7-9	TGTGCCAGCAGCAGGGCAGGGGGCGGCGACACCATATATTTT	CASSRAGGGDTIYF
-	few	TRBJ2-3	TRBV6-2/TRBV6-3	TGTGCCAGCAGTTACCAGCGGGTTGCAGATACGCAGTATTTT	CASSYQRVADTQYF
TRBD2	-	TRBJ2-3	TRBV28	TGTGCCAGCAACTCCGGGACTATTTATACTACAGATACGCAGTATTTT	CASNSGTIYTTDTQYF
TRBD1	-	TRBJ2-7	TRBV5-6	TGTGCCAGCAGCTTAGGACAGGGGCGCGAGCAGTACTTC	CASSLGQGREQYF
-	-	TRBJ1-1	TRBV10-1	TGCGCCAGCAGTGAGACGGACATGAGGGCTTTCTTT	CASSETDMRAFF
TRBD2	-	TRBJ2-3	TRBV10-2	TGCGCCAGCAGAGGAGGACTAGCGGGAGGCGCAGATACGCAGTATTTT	CASRGGLAGGADTQYF
-	-	TRBJ1-4	TRBV5-8	TGTGCCAGCAGCTTCGGCAGGGCGACTAATGAAAAACTGTTTTTT	CASSFGRATNEKLFF
TRBD1	-	TRBJ2-7	TRBV7-9	TGTGCCAGCAGCCTCGGACAGGGACTTATCGACGAGCAGTACTTC	CASSLGQGLIDEQYF
-	-	TRBJ1-1	TRBV18	TGTGCCAGCTCACCACCGACAGGTTGGGACACTGAAGCTTTCTTT	CASSPPTGWDTEAFF
-	-	TRBJ1-2	TRBV7-2	TGTGCCAGCAGCTTAGCCGGCGGAACCTTGAACTATGGCTACACCTTC	CASSLAGGTLNYGYTF
-	-	TRBJ1-6	TRBV2	TGTGCCAGCAGTAACATAGGGAGGCAGGGTTCACCCCTCCACTTT	CASSNIGRQGSPLHF
-	-	TRBJ1-5	TRBV21-1	TGTGCCAGCAGCAGACAGTATCAGCCCCAGCATTTT	CASSRQYQPQHF
-	-	TRBJ2-5	TRBV6-1	TGTGCCAGCAGTGACACCAGGGGGGCCCAAGAGACCCAGTACTTC	CASSDTRGAQETQYF